Given below is one TCR beta chain in context. The data stem from a study of cytomegalovirus exposure and HLA in healthy donors. PCR primers comprised 60 Vbeta and 13 Jbeta primers. Clones were read by immunoSEQ multiplex PCR, and TCRdb kept only the in-frame ones, dropping some. The data contain around 78,000 clones, around 70% of them singletons. The CDR3 contains 16 residues. Germline CDR1 and CDR2: MNHEY and SVGAGI. Between the trimmed V and J ends, which lost 0 bases and 4 bases, there was a span of 15 bases. Input material: PBMCs. The source is a woman in her 40s in good health and CMV-seropositive. The V and J genes are TRBV6-5 and TRBJ1-1, with D hard to call. CDR3 region: CASSYSKSGYGTEAFF. CDR3 coding DNA: TGTGCCAGCAGTTACTCGAAATCGGGGTACGGCACTGAAGCTTTCTTT.